These T cell receptor beta chains were read from a single sample in a study of cytomegalovirus exposure and HLA in healthy donors. Sequencing used immunoSEQ multiplex PCR; TCRdb keeps in-frame clones, though not all of them. The sample yields about 97,000 clones, about 81% seen once. Sample: PBMCs. All receptors come from a man aged 40-55 years in good health and CMV-seropositive. CDR3s include the opening cysteine and the closing phenylalanine or tryptophan. The order of the fields is J gene, clone size, V gene, D gene, CDR3 DNA, CDR3 protein. The D gene is left open where the match is weak. Expanded clones are given a class, and other clones once, few, many or no size at all.

>TRBJ1-1|.|TRBV19|TRBD1
TGTGCCAGTAGGGCTACAGGGGATCCTGAAGCTTTCTTT
CASRATGDPEAFF
>TRBJ2-3|.|TRBV6-5|TRBD2
TGTGCCAGCAGTTACTCCCTAGCGGGGTACACAGATACGCAGTATTTT
CASSYSLAGYTDTQYF
>TRBJ1-3|.|TRBV5-6|TRBD1
TGTGCCAGCAGCTTATCCGGGACAGTCTACTCTGGAAACACCATATATTTT
CASSLSGTVYSGNTIYF
>TRBJ2-7|once|TRBV5-6|.
TGTGCCAGCAGCTTTGGGCAGGCACAGTACGAGCAGTACTTC
CASSFGQAQYEQYF
>TRBJ2-7|few|TRBV7-6|.
TGTGCCAGCAGCTTAGAGAGCGGGCTAAGCTCCTACGAGCAGTACTTC
CASSLESGLSSYEQYF
>TRBJ1-1|.|TRBV7-9|.
TGTGCCAGCAGCGCCCGTAGCGGGGAAGCTTTCTTT
CASSARSGEAFF
>TRBJ2-5|few|TRBV9|.
TGTGCCAGCAGCGTAGGCGGCCTGGCGGAGACCCAGTACTTC
CASSVGGLAETQYF
>TRBJ1-4|.|TRBV19|.
TGTGCCAGTAGTTCTGCATCCGGTGAAAAACTGTTTTTT
CASSSASGEKLFF
>TRBJ2-7|.|TRBV5-1|.
TGCGCCAGCAGCCGGGGTGGCACCGAGCAGTACTTC
CASSRGGTEQYF
>TRBJ2-7|.|TRBV7-9|TRBD1
TGTGCCAGCAGTCCTACCCTCGGGACAGATCCTTACGAGCAGTACTTC
CASSPTLGTDPYEQYF
>TRBJ2-3|.|TRBV27|.
TGTGCCAGCAGTTTAAGCCGCGACAGGAGGACGCAGTATTTT
CASSLSRDRRTQYF
>TRBJ2-5|.|TRBV27|TRBD1
TGTGCCAGCAGTTCAAAGGGGGCCCCCCTTGGAACCCAGTACTTC
CASSSKGAPLGTQYF
>TRBJ2-1|.|TRBV10-2|TRBD2
TGCGCCAGCACCGGGACTACCTCGGGTGAGCAGTTCTTC
CASTGTTSGEQFF
>TRBJ2-2|.|TRBV7-9|.
TGTTCCAGCAACCTCAAATCTACAGGATCCGGGGAGCTGTTTTTT
CSSNLKSTGSGELFF
>TRBJ2-3|.|TRBV7-3|TRBD2
TGTGCCAGCAGCTTGCTAGCGGGGGGGATCACAGATACGCAGTATTTT
CASSLLAGGITDTQYF
>TRBJ2-1|.|TRBV27|TRBD1
TGTGCCAGCAGCGGGACAGCTTTCTACAATGAGCAGTTCTTC
CASSGTAFYNEQFF
>TRBJ2-1|few|TRBV7-7|TRBD2
TGTGCCAGCAGCCCGGGGGGTAGGGAGGATGAGCAGTTCTTC
CASSPGGREDEQFF
>TRBJ1-2|.|TRBV19|TRBD1
TGTGCCAGTACCGCTACCCGGGGACAGGGAGGAGACGACAACTATGGCTACACCTTC
CASTATRGQGGDDNYGYTF
>TRBJ2-7|once|TRBV5-1|.
TGCGCCAGCACCTTCGGGGGCGGGGGATACGAGCAGTACTTC
CASTFGGGGYEQYF
>TRBJ1-6|once|TRBV7-2|.
TGTGCCAGCAGCTCGACAACTCGTTCACCCCTCCACTTT
CASSSTTRSPLHF
>TRBJ1-1|.|TRBV5-6|.
TGTGCCAGCAGCTTGGCAGGCTTTTTTGACACTGAAGCTTTCTTT
CASSLAGFFDTEAFF
>TRBJ1-5|.|TRBV7-8|TRBD1
TGTGCCAGCAAACAGGGGGCCGATCAGCCCCAGCATTTT
CASKQGADQPQHF
>TRBJ1-1|.|TRBV9|.
TGTGCCAGCAGCGAGGGGGGGAGAACTGAAGCTTTCTTT
CASSEGGRTEAFF
>TRBJ1-2|.|TRBV19|.
TGTGCCAGTAGTGAAGCCTCACCCCCCTTAGCTAACTATGGCTACACCTTC
CASSEASPPLANYGYTF
>TRBJ1-1|.|TRBV19|TRBD1
TGTGCCAGTAGTATCCGACAGGGACGGACTGAAGCTTTCTTT
CASSIRQGRTEAFF
>TRBJ2-7|.|TRBV7-8|.
TGTGCCAGCAGCTTGGGCGTCAACTACGAGCAGTACTTC
CASSLGVNYEQYF
>TRBJ1-2|.|TRBV5-4|.
TGTGCCAGCAGCTTAATGAACCCGCAGGGCTACACCTTC
CASSLMNPQGYTF
>TRBJ2-7|.|TRBV9|.
TGTGCCAGCAGCGTAGCCATAAGGAGCGAGCAGTACTTC
CASSVAIRSEQYF
>TRBJ1-5|.|TRBV15|.
TGTGCCACCAGCAGAGACAGGTTAGATCAGCCCCAGCATTTT
CATSRDRLDQPQHF
>TRBJ2-7|.|TRBV29-1|TRBD1
TGCAGCGCCTCCCCCGACAGGGGGTATGGCGAGCAGTACTTC
CSASPDRGYGEQYF
>TRBJ2-5|.|TRBV4-1|TRBD2
TGCGCCAGCAGCCAAGATCCCGGCGGGGGAGAGACCCAGTACTTC
CASSQDPGGGETQYF
>TRBJ2-1|.|TRBV6-6|.
TGTGCCAGCAGTACCCGGAGCTCCTACAATGAGCAGTTCTTC
CASSTRSSYNEQFF
>TRBJ1-3|.|TRBV6-5|TRBD1
TGTGCCAGCAGTTACTTGCACAGGGGGCGCGGAAACACCATATATTTT
CASSYLHRGRGNTIYF
>TRBJ1-6|once|TRBV19|.
TGTGCCAGTAGTTTTCCCCCCGGGGGAGCTTCACCCCTCCACTTT
CASSFPPGGASPLHF
>TRBJ1-1|few|TRBV4-1|.
TGCGCCAGCAGCCGAGATGACAGGAACACTGAAGCTTTCTTT
CASSRDDRNTEAFF
>TRBJ2-3|once|TRBV7-9|.
TGTGCCAGCAGCCTGACTACTAGCACAGATACGCAGTATTTT
CASSLTTSTDTQYF
>TRBJ1-4|once|TRBV5-1|.
TGCGCCAGCAGCTTGGCGGGGGTTGGCGAAAAACTGTTTTTT
CASSLAGVGEKLFF
>TRBJ2-1|once|TRBV6-5|.
TGTGCCAGCAGTTACTCGCCAGGCTACAATGAGCAGTTCTTC
CASSYSPGYNEQFF
>TRBJ2-7|medium-sized|TRBV2|.
TGTGCCAGCAGTGTGGTAGGGGGTGAGTACGAGCAGTACTTC
CASSVVGGEYEQYF
>TRBJ2-5|.|TRBV5-5|.
TGTGCCAGCAGCCAGGGGACAAGCCAAGAGACCCAGTACTTC
CASSQGTSQETQYF
>TRBJ2-1|.|TRBV6-1|TRBD2
TGTGCCAGCAAGCGGGATCCCTCCTACAATGAGCAGTTCTTC
CASKRDPSYNEQFF
>TRBJ1-6|.|TRBV30|.
TGTGCCTGGAGTGGGACTAGCTCCTATAATTCACCCCTCCACTTT
CAWSGTSSYNSPLHF
>TRBJ2-1|few|TRBV6-5|.
TGTGCCAGCAGTTATCGGGTAAAAAATGAGCAGTTCTTC
CASSYRVKNEQFF
>TRBJ2-1|.|TRBV5-4|TRBD2
TGTGCCAGCACCACCGAACTAGCGGGAGGGCCCCATGAGCAGTTCTTC
CASTTELAGGPHEQFF
>TRBJ2-3|.|TRBV2|.
TGTGCCAGCAACCCCGGGGCAGATACGCAGTATTTT
CASNPGADTQYF
>TRBJ1-2|.|TRBV6-1|TRBD1
TGTGCCAGCGGCGGGACAGGGGGCCATGGCTACACCTTC
CASGGTGGHGYTF